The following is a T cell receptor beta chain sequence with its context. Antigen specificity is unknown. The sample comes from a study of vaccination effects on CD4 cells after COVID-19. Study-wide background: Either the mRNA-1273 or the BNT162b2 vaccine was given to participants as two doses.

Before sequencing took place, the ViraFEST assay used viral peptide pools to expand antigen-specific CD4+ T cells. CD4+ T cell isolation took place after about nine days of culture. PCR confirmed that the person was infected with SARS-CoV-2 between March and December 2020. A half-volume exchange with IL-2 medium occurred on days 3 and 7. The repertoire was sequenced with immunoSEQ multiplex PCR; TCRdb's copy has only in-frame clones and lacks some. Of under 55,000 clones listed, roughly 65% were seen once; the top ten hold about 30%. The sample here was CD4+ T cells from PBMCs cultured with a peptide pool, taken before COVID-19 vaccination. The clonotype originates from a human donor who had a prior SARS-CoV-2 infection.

The CDR3: CASSWGTGLDYGYTF. For the CDR3, the DNA is TGCGCCAGCAGCTGGGGGACAGGGCTCGACTATGGCTACACCTTC. The chain employs TRBV5-1 and TRBJ1-2, with TRBD1 matching 9 bases. This CDR3 has 15 residues. The ends lost 3 bases at V and 3 bases at J; junction bases unmatched: 6. From germline, CDR1 is SGHRS and CDR2 YFSETQ.